This T cell receptor (beta chain) was recorded in a study of lymphopenia after photon versus proton radiotherapy. Sequencing was performed with immunoSEQ multiplex PCR; in TCRdb, only in-frame clones are kept and a portion is missing. This sample yields about 160,000 clones, of which approximately 86% are seen a single time; around 5% belongs to the top ten. As regards this clone: Antigen: not known.

The CDR3 length is 13 residues. Looked up from germline, CDR1 is MNHEY and CDR2 is SVGAGI. V trimming: 8 bases; J trimming: 6 bases; junction bases outside the gene matches: 4. Points from the study as a whole: Proton therapy kept repertoires fairly stable, unlike photons, which gained effector/memory cells. Authors raise, but do not show, better survival with proton therapy. Larger post-nadir TCR diversity loss correlated inversely with survival in deceased patients. Oligoclonal CD8+ Temra expansion after nadir drove photon patients' diversity drop.

V is TRBV6-5 and J is TRBJ2-2, with TRBD1 matching 9 bases. The sample here was peripheral blood, taken from a patient treated with photon-based radiotherapy. The receptor comes from a man aged 50 to 59 with gastric cancer. The CDR3 coding sequence is TGTGCCAGCGGACAGGGGTTCGCCGGGGAGCTGTTTTTT. This sequence encodes CASGQGFAGELFF.